The text below deals with one T cell receptor beta chain. Its recognized antigen is unknown. No per-base quality is available; no much larger clone lies one base away. The time point label for this specimen denotes: about 28 days (+/-7) after the second vaccine dose. The treatment or condition label of this sample denotes: meningococcal conjugate vaccine given as trial control. The vaccinee samples were drawn from two UK trials, COV001 and COV002, one of which was a single-blind randomized controlled phase 2/3 trial testing AZD1222 (ChAdOx1 nCoV-19) in healthy adults. For TCRbeta chain sequencing, PBMC samples were collected from trial participants at day 0 and at day 28 after the second dose. The data were obtained in a study of T cell responses to AZD1222 COVID-19 vaccine (dated by TCRdb to the early 2020s). A note on the overall study: TCR sequencing covered fewer than 250 trial participants: 200 to 220 given two doses of AZD1222 and about 26 given two doses of MenACWY control vaccine. Enrollment into the trials was organized by age into subgroups of 18-55, 56-69 and 70-plus years, and those subgroups contained roughly 150, 30 and 60 TCR-sequenced participants, respectively.

The CDR3 regions of human TCRbeta chains were subjected to immunosequencing. The original pipeline was this. TCRs in the repertoires were matched against a reference library of SARS-CoV-2-specific TCRs that had been generated with the MIRA antigen-specificity platform. Breadth meant the fraction of unique TCRs that were SARS-CoV-2-associated, whereas depth meant the fraction of total T cells that were SARS-CoV-2-associated. Using the MIRA data, each spike-specific TCR was mapped to the spike region that the TCR reacts to and placed in a CD4 or CD8 class. Log10-transformed breadth and depth values were compared by one-way ANOVA with Sidak's multiple comparisons tests. The clones in this table, taken by TCRdb from immuneACCESS, are in-frame only. Not every clone is retained; where verified, under half of the shortfall comes from an unresolved V gene, and the cause of the rest is unknown. The V and J calls and clone size come from that table; D and trimming were worked out from the DNA. Counted in this sample were 98,000 or so clones; around 86% of them appeared once. The ten largest clones capture 3.3% of the sample.

What the study reported, not specific to this receptor: Most participants were white British and females outnumbered males, and the authors suggested that clonal diversity may have been underestimated. In the small 56-69-year group, the increase in depth fell short of significance, most likely because of low power. Vaccine-associated CD4 TCRs spanned the whole spike protein, with dominant responses in regions 160-218 and 743-854. Because no day 14 peak-response samples were available, repertoires were characterized only after the peak T cell response. Only a handful of AZD1222 recipients were SARS-CoV-2 seropositive at baseline, limiting conclusions about previously exposed vaccinees. Nearly half of unique spike-specific TCRs reportedly recognized epitopes outside regions mutated in the B.1.351 and B.1.1.7 variants. After two AZD1222 doses, spike-specific TCR breadth and depth were significantly higher than at day 0 and than in MenACWY recipients.

The CDR3 contains 16 residues, cysteine and phenylalanine counted. The kept DNA is CDR3 alone, 48 bases in frame from the first base. V is clipped by 5 bases and J by 0 bases, and the sequence between their germline boundaries is 15 bases long. The germline V gene specifies SGHAT as CDR1 and FQNNGV as CDR2. Sequencing used peripheral blood, obtained 28 days after the second dose of the MenACWY control vaccine. The chain employs TRBV11-2 and TRBJ2-3; the D gene lacks a confident call. The clonotype originates from an adult who received the MenACWY meningococcal vaccine as a control. The sequence in DNA is TGTGCCAGCAGCCAATTAGGGCGTGGGAGCACAGATACGCAGTATTTT. This translates into CASSQLGRGSTDTQYF. Full variable domain (CDR3 extended with the reference TRBV11-2 and TRBJ2-3 proteins): EAGVAQSPRYKIIEKRQSVAFWCNPISGHATLYWYQQILGQGPKLLIQFQNNGVVDDSQLPKDRFSAERLKGVDSTLKIQPAKLEDSAVYLCASSQLGRGSTDTQYFGPGTRLTVL.